What follows describes a single T cell receptor beta chain. This record belongs to a study of blood T cell repertoires in COVID-19. On the study more broadly: Nucleic acid was either cDNA or gDNA, and it came from T cells, B-cell-depleted T cells, or PBMCs.

V was clipped by 2 bases and J by 2 bases, with 12 bases between them. CDR1 SGHTS and CDR2 YDEGEE come from the germline V gene. The CDR3 is 15 amino acids. In terms of age and location, participants ranged from roughly 18 to 89 years and lived in under 30 US areas. Cohorts were determined from participant-reported clinical history. A COVID-19 case had been met by exposed participants during the 2 weeks before study entry. The repertoire was sequenced with immunoSEQ multiplex PCR; TCRdb's copy has only in-frame clones and lacks some. The sample shows a few hundred thousand clones, roughly 90% of them seen only once.

The sample consisted of PBMCs or T cells enriched from blood (not recorded which). The clonotype originates from a woman aged 40 to 50 who had been exposed to COVID-19. V is TRBV5-8 and J is TRBJ2-3; D not resolved. CDR3 loop: CASSFRATYTDTQYF. The CDR3 DNA sequence: TGTGCCAGCAGCTTTCGCGCCACTTACACAGATACGCAGTATTTT.